The present T cell receptor (beta chain) was sequenced within a study of blood T cell repertoires in COVID-19. Overall study: COVID-19 samples collected from the United States, Italy and Spain covered acute and convalescent phases. Sources were T cells, B-cell-depleted T cells, or PBMCs; the material itself was cDNA or gDNA.

The CDR3 extends over 17 amino acids. The V end lost 3 bases, the J end lost 2 bases, and 18 bases lay between the germline ends. Germline loops: CDR1 SGHNT, CDR2 YENEEA. The Seattle patients, enrolled during active infection, were followed longitudinally. In the source study's methods: How many nucleated cells were present was estimated from reference gene primer amplification. Produced via immunoSEQ multiplex PCR; TCRdb's table is partial and in-frame only. That table is the source of V, J and clone size, and D and trimming were worked out from the DNA. The table has about 87,000 clones, around 82% seen once.

Sequencing used peripheral blood. The rearrangement joins TRBV11-3 to TRBJ2-3, with D unclear. The TCR comes from an elderly woman with COVID-19, enrolled during active disease. The CDR3 is CASSFRLLEALTDTQYF. In nucleotides, the CDR3 is TGTGCCAGCAGCTTCCGCCTTCTAGAGGCCCTCACAGATACGCAGTATTTT. The entire variable domain, with the rest obtained from reference TRBV11-3 and TRBJ2-3, is as follows: EAGVVQSPRYKIIEKKQPVAFWCNPISGHNTLYWYLQNLGQGPELLIRYENEEAVDDSQLPKDRFSAERLKGVDSTLKIQPAELGDSAVYLCASSFRLLEALTDTQYFGPGTRLTVL.